This T cell receptor (beta chain) was retrieved from a study of blood T cells in healthy people across ages. Study-wide context: The capture of about one barcoded beta molecule per two T cells was achieved by template switching. Study-wide results and limits: Possibly confounding the expanded clonotype changes was the fact that donor CMV status was unknown.

Primers used in a second PCR of roughly 6 to 12 cycles were a sample-barcoded 5' primer and a J-beta primer mix. Each CDR3 protein gets one entry after TCRdb re-called the 5' RACE reads with MiXCR. The sample holds over 1,300,000 distinct CDR3 sequences, almost 60% seen once. Germline V lookup: CDR1 ENHRY, CDR2 SYGVKD. CDR3 length: 14 residues. The ends lost 9 bases at V and 6 bases at J; junction bases unmatched: 14. This clonotype has just a few counts. Its target is unknown. The sample consisted of blood. V and J are TRBV10-3 and TRBJ2-7; 7 bases match TRBD1. The receptor comes from a man aged 18 to 35 in good health. CDR3 region: CAITSGDRAGEQYF. The CDR3, as DNA: TGTGCCATTACATCCGGCGACAGGGCTGGCGAGCAGTACTTC.